This TCR beta chain was recorded in a study of T cell changes during pregnancy in multiple sclerosis. Assay: immunoSEQ multiplex PCR; the TCRdb copy retains only in-frame clones and omits some. The profile covers roughly 63,000 clones, with 93% appearing a single time and around 4% taken by the ten largest. The TCR originated in a female donor with multiple sclerosis, enrolled in a pregnancy study. The material sequenced was CD8+ T cells from peripheral blood mononuclear cells, taken in the second trimester of pregnancy.

The CDR3 coding sequence is TGTGCCAGCACCCACCCCAGCCGACAGAAGATACCCCAAGGGTATACAGATACGCAGTATTTT. This translates into CASTHPSRQKIPQGYTDTQYF. This chain links TRBV2 with TRBJ2-3, with D perhaps TRBD1 (5 bases). This CDR3 is 21 amino acids long. The germline V and J ends were trimmed by 7 bases and 3 bases, with 35 bases remaining between them. CDR1 and CDR2 from the germline V gene are SNHLY and FYNNEI.